This passage covers 19 T cell receptor beta chains from one sample sequenced in a study of blood T cell repertoires in COVID-19. The protocol was immunoSEQ multiplex PCR, while the TCRdb copy is restricted to in-frame clones and leaves out a portion. Of hundreds of thousands of clones listed, roughly 85% were seen once; the top ten hold roughly 3.7%. Material for sequencing was peripheral blood. Receptor source: a young woman with acute or convalescent COVID-19.

In DNA, the CDR3 is TGTGCCAGCAGTGAGGTGGGAGGAAGCAATGAGCAGTTCTTC. This gives the protein CASSEVGGSNEQFF. V and J are TRBV25-1 and TRBJ2-1; perhaps TRBD2 as D (6 bases). CDR3 length equals 14 residues. V lost 3 bases to trimming and J lost 6 bases, with 12 bases between them. The germline V gene has CDR1 MGHDK and CDR2 SYGVNS.

This clone turned up a few times. The V call is TRBV7-9, the J call TRBJ2-5; TRBD1 might be the D (6 bases). From germline, CDR1 is SEHNR and CDR2 FQNEAQ (reference sequence). Deletions cut 5 bases from V and 4 bases from J, with 14 bases between. The CDR3 extends over 14 amino acids. The CDR3 bases are TGTGCCAGCAGCCGAACAGGGATTGGAGAGACCCAGTACTTC. It translates to CASSRTGIGETQYF.

The genes are TRBV6-5 and TRBJ2-4, with TRBD1 matching 11 bases. The length of the CDR3 is 12 residues. From germline, CDR1 is MNHEY and CDR2 SVGAGI. V lost 6 bases, J lost 11 bases, and 3 bases stayed unmatched. The CDR3 sequence is CASSKDRGLQYF. CDR3 DNA: TGTGCCAGCAGCAAGGACAGGGGGCTTCAGTACTTC.

The gene calls are TRBV2 and TRBJ1-1, with TRBD1 as a possible D gene (6 bases). Germline CDR1 reads SNHLY; CDR2 reads FYNNEI. This CDR3 spans 12 amino acids. Trimming removed 8 bases at V and 2 bases at J, with 9 bases between. The DNA for the CDR3 is TGTGCCAGCGTAGGGGGAAACACTGAAGCTTTCTTT. As protein: CASVGGNTEAFF.

The chain couples TRBV11-2 to TRBJ2-1; 13 positions agree with TRBD2. The germline gives CDR1 SGHAT, CDR2 FQNNGV. The length of the CDR3 is 17 residues. V shed 5 bases and J 5 bases; nucleotides not matched to a gene: 9. The CDR3 region has the DNA TGTGCCAGCAGCCCTCCGGGACTAGCGGGATTCCACAATGAGCAGTTCTTC. Protein sequence: CASSPPGLAGFHNEQFF.

This clone was detected only a few times. CDR3 loop: CAWSVGGQDEQYF. The CDR3 coding sequence is TGTGCCTGGAGTGTCGGGGGGCAAGACGAGCAGTACTTC. The rearrangement links TRBV30 to TRBJ2-7; weak D call: TRBD2 (7 bases). Trimming took 0 bases from V and 5 from J, leaving 11 bases between them. This CDR3 has 13 amino acids. Germline V gene sequence: CDR1 GTSNPN, CDR2 SVGIG (reference sequence).

V and J are TRBV13 and TRBJ2-5; D call uncertain. Trimming took off 6 bases at V and 0 bases at J, with 8 bases between the two ends. CDR1 is PRHDT and CDR2 is FYEKMQ in the germline V gene (reference sequence). This CDR3 is built from 13 residues. CDR3 sequence (DNA): TGTGCCAGCAGTCGCGACTACCAAGAGACCCAGTACTTC. Translated: CASSRDYQETQYF.

This chain uses TRBV9 with TRBJ2-1; the D gene is possibly TRBD2 (6 bases). This CDR3 spans 16 amino acids. Trimming pared 3 bases from V and 4 bases from J, leaving 17 bases between. Germline values: CDR1 SGDLS, CDR2 YYNGEE. The CDR3 loop is CASSADIGGPYNEQFF. CDR3 DNA: TGTGCCAGCAGCGCCGATATTGGAGGGCCTTACAATGAGCAGTTCTTC.

The chain links TRBV7-9 to TRBJ1-3; D perhaps matches TRBD1 (5 bases). Trimming took off 5 bases at V and 4 bases at J, with 12 bases between the two ends. The CDR3 contains 14 residues. Germline assignment: CDR1 SEHNR and CDR2 FQNEAQ (reference sequence). The CDR3 coding sequence is TGTGCCAGCAGCCCGACAGTCTCCGGAAACACCATATATTTT. The encoded protein is CASSPTVSGNTIYF.

This chain uses TRBV2 with TRBJ2-3, with D tentatively TRBD1 (6 bases). The CDR3 contains 14 residues. Germline V gives CDR1 SNHLY, CDR2 FYNNEI. The V and J ends lost 6 bases and 4 bases respectively, with 14 bases between them. CDR3 DNA sequence: TGTGCCAGCAGCGGACAGTCTGAAGCAGATACGCAGTATTTT. It translates to CASSGQSEADTQYF.

This clone appeared a single time. CDR3 sequence (DNA): TGTGCCAGCTCACCCGGGACAGGGGTAGGCGAGCAGTACTTC. This codes for CASSPGTGVGEQYF. The J gene is TRBJ2-7, the V gene TRBV18; 10 bases map to TRBD1. The CDR3 spans 14 residues. Germline values: CDR1 KGHSH, CDR2 LQKENI. The V segment lost 3 bases and the J segment 6 bases; nucleotides outside the gene matches: 5.

The CDR3: CASTAGSWEQYF. The DNA of the CDR3 is TGTGCCAGCACTGCCGGGAGTTGGGAGCAGTACTTC. The rearrangement joins TRBV6-6 to TRBJ2-7, with D possibly being TRBD2 (6 bases). Germline V gives CDR1 MNHNY, CDR2 SVGAGI (reference sequence). Deletions cut 7 bases from V and 7 bases from J, with 14 bases between. The length of the CDR3 is 12 residues.

V gene TRBV6-6 combines with J gene TRBJ1-6; 9 bases agree with TRBD1. The CDR3 is made up of 16 amino acids. CDR1 and CDR2 from the germline V gene are MNHNY and SVGAGI (reference sequence). The V segment lost 0 bases and the J segment 7 bases; nucleotides outside the gene matches: 4. In DNA, the CDR3 is TGTGCCAGCAGTTACTCATTTGGACAGGGGAATTCACCCCTCCACTTT. Translating it yields CASSYSFGQGNSPLHF.

V is TRBV6-1 and J is TRBJ1-5; D call uncertain. The CDR3 has 14 amino acids. V lost 6 bases and J 6 bases, leaving 15 bases between the germline ends. Germline V lookup: CDR1 MNHNS, CDR2 SASEGT. Here the CDR3 DNA reads TGTGCCAGCAGCAATACAGTAGAGGGTCAGCCCCAGCATTTT. Translated: CASSNTVEGQPQHF.

This clone was counted a single time. The rearrangement links TRBV19 to TRBJ1-3, with D possibly being TRBD1 (6 bases). From germline, CDR1 is LNHDA and CDR2 SQIVND (reference sequence). The CDR3 contains 14 residues. The V and J ends lost 10 bases and 0 bases respectively, with 13 bases between them. The DNA for the CDR3 is TGTGCCACCGGAGACAGGAACTCTGGAAACACCATATATTTT. This encodes CATGDRNSGNTIYF.

The CDR3 region is CASSLGQEAFF. DNA of the CDR3: TGTGCCAGCAGCTTGGGACAGGAAGCTTTCTTT. The chain is built from TRBV7-8 and TRBJ1-1, with TRBD1 identical over 7 bases. Germline V lookup: CDR1 SGHVS, CDR2 FQNEAQ. The CDR3 has 11 amino acids. The V and J ends lost 3 bases and 8 bases, in that order; junction bases with no gene match: 0.

The chain joins TRBV4-1 to TRBJ1-4, with TRBD1 matching over 9 bases. The CDR3 is 15 amino acids. The germline V gene encodes CDR1 MGHRA and CDR2 YSYEKL. V was pared by 0 bases and J by 7 bases, with 3 bases of the junction left unmatched. The chain's CDR3 is CASSQERTGVEKLFF. CDR3 bases: TGCGCCAGCAGCCAAGAAAGGACAGGGGTTGAAAAACTGTTTTTT.

The DNA for the CDR3 is TGTGCCAGCAGACAGGGACTAGCCGAAGAGACCCAGTACTTC. It specifies CASRQGLAEETQYF. The chain recombines TRBV6-6 with TRBJ2-5, with TRBD2 matching over 9 bases. CDR1 and CDR2 from the germline V gene are MNHNY and SVGAGI (reference sequence). The CDR3 contains 14 residues. With V trimmed by 6 bases and J by 3 bases, 5 bases remained unmatched.

The J gene is TRBJ2-7, the V gene TRBV9; D gene uncertain. V was cut by 0 bases and J by 3 bases, with 10 bases left in between. The CDR3 runs to 14 residues. Germline V CDR1 and CDR2: SGDLS, YYNGEE. The CDR3 nucleotides are TGTGCCAGCAGCGTAGCTTCAGGCTTCTACGAGCAGTACTTC. Translation gives CASSVASGFYEQYF.